This T cell receptor beta chain appears in the sequencing data of a study of memory CD4+ T cells and cytomegalovirus serostatus. The V gene's germline CDR1 is MNHNY and CDR2 SVGAGI (reference sequence). The CDR3 is made up of 15 amino acids. Trimming took off 3 bases at V and 0 bases at J, with 9 bases between the two ends. Single viable CD3+CD4+CD8-CD45RO+ cells were sorted as the memory CD4+ T cells. Here immunoSEQ multiplex PCR was the method, and the copy in TCRdb shows in-frame clones only, minus some. This table holds 50,000 or so clones, about 79% found once. The chain couples TRBV6-6 to TRBJ2-4; no clear D. Material: memory CD4+ T cells from blood. The receptor's source is an adult in good health and CMV-seronegative. The CDR3, as DNA: TGTGCCAGCAGTTATTCAGAGATAGCCAAAAACATTCAGTACTTC. Translated: CASSYSEIAKNIQYF.